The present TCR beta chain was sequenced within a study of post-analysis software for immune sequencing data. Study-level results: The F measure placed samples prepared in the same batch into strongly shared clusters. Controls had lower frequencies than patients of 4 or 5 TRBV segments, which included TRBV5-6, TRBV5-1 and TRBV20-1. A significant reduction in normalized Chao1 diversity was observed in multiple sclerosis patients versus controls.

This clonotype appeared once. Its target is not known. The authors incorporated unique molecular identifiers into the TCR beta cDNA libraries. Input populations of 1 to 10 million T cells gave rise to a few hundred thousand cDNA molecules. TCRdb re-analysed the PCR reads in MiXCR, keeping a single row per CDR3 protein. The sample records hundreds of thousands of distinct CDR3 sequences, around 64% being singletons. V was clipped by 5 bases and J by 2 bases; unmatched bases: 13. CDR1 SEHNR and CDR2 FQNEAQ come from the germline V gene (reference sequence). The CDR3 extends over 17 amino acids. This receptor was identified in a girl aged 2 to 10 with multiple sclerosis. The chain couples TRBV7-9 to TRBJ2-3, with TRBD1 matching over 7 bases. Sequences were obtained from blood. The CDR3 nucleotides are TGTGCCAGCAGCCCCCGTCCGGGACAGATACACACAGATACGCAGTATTTT. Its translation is CASSPRPGQIHTDTQYF.